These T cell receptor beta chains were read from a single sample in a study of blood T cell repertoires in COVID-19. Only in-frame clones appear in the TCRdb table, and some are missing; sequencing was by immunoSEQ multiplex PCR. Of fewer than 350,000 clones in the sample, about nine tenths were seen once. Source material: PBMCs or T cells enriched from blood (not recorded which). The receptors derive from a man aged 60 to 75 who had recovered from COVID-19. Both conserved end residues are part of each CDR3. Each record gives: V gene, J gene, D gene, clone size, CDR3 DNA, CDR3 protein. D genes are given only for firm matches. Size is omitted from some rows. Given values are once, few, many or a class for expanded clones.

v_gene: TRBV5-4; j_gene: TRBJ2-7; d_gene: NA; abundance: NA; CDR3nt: TGTGCCAGCAGCCCGGACACTTCCTACGAGCAGTACTTC; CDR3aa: CASSPDTSYEQYF
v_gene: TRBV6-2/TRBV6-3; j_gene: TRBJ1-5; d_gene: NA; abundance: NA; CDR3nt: TGTGCCAGCAGCCCGCCCTTTAGATTCGGTGGCAATCAGCCCCAGCATTTT; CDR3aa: CASSPPFRFGGNQPQHF
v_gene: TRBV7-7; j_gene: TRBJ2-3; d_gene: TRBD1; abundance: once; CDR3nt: TGTGCTAGCAGCTTAGGGGGCCCAGATACGCAGTATTTT; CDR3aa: CASSLGGPDTQYF
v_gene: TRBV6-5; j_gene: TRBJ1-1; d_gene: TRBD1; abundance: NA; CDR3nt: TGTGCCAGCAGTTACTCAAGGACAGGGATAACTGAAGCTTTCTTT; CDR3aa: CASSYSRTGITEAFF
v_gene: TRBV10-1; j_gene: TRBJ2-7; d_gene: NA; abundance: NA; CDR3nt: TGCGCCAGCAGTGAGACACGGGGGGCAGGAGAGCAGTACTTC; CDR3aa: CASSETRGAGEQYF
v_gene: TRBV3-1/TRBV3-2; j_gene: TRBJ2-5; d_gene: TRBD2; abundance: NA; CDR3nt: TGTGCCAGCAGCCAAGGGCAGCATTCGGGAGGGCCTATCGGGGAGACCCAGTACTTC; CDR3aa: CASSQGQHSGGPIGETQYF
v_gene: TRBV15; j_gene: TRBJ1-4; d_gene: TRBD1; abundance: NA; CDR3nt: TGTGCCACCAGCACCGGGCGACAGGGGGCGTATGAAAAACTGTTTTTT; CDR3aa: CATSTGRQGAYEKLFF
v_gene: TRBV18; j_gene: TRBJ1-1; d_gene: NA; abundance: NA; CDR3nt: TGTGCCAGCTGGGGGCAGCTAAACACTGAAGCTTTCTTT; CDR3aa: CASWGQLNTEAFF
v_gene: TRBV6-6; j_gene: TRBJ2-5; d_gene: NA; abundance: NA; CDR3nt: TGTGCCAGCAGCAAACCCCGGACGGGGGTAGAGACCCAGTACTTC; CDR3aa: CASSKPRTGVETQYF
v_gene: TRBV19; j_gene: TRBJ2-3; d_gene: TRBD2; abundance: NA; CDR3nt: TGTGCCAGTAGTATAGATCGAGGGGCTAGCGGGCGAACAGATACGCAGTATTTT; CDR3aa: CASSIDRGASGRTDTQYF